This note documents a single T cell receptor (beta chain) sequence. Its matching antigen is unknown. This specimen belongs to a study of T cells in localized non-small cell lung cancer. Study conclusions and caveats: Increased T cell density in blood showed an association with longer overall survival. It was uninvolved adjacent lung that showed the highest T cell clonality, exceeding tumor. A median of around 52 clones ranked among the top 100 in tumor appeared in adjacent lung. Heterogeneity remains possible, as sequencing covered one tumor region only.

The V gene lost 5 bases and the J gene lost 6 bases, with 12 bases spanning the gap. The CDR3 covers 13 residues. Germline CDR1 and CDR2: SGHVS and FQNEAQ. Sequencing used immunoSEQ multiplex PCR; TCRdb keeps in-frame clones, though not all of them. Among 50,000 to 60,000 clones listed, about 78% were seen once. The sequence came from a woman aged 40-75 years with stage II lung adenocarcinoma. Here the sequenced sample was PBMCs, taken before any cancer treatment. The rearrangement links TRBV7-8 to TRBJ2-3; D might be TRBD1 or TRBD2, each matching 6 bases. CDR3 nucleotides: TGTGCCAGCAGCGGGGGGCCGGGTGATACGCAGTATTTT. Translation: CASSGGPGDTQYF. The variable domain in full, with the rest retrieved from reference TRBV7-8 and TRBJ2-3, is GAGVSQSPRYKVAKRGQDVALRCDPISGHVSLFWYQQALGQGPEFLTYFQNEAQLDKSGLPSDRFFAERPEGSVSTLKIQRTQQEDSAVYLCASSGGPGDTQYFGPGTRLTVL.